The rows below give T cell receptor beta chains drawn from one sample of a study of blood T cell repertoires in COVID-19. The table came from immunoSEQ multiplex PCR; TCRdb's copy has only in-frame clones and leaves some out. The data contain roughly 230,000 clones, roughly 87% of them seen just once; the ten biggest clones take up 3.5% to 5.5%. Sequencing input: peripheral blood. The origin of the receptors is a woman aged 35 to 49 who had recovered from COVID-19. CDR3s include the opening cysteine and the closing phenylalanine or tryptophan. Each record gives: CDR3 protein, V gene, J gene.

cdr3_aa: CASSFSQGGEPQHF
v_call: TRBV9
j_call: TRBJ1-5

cdr3_aa: CASSLVATGSYEQYF
v_call: TRBV5-1
j_call: TRBJ2-7

cdr3_aa: CASSPNQEDTEAFF
v_call: TRBV18
j_call: TRBJ1-1

cdr3_aa: CASSSLVGPGGYGYTF
v_call: TRBV11-2
j_call: TRBJ1-2

cdr3_aa: CASSLVRQGLYNEQFF
v_call: TRBV13
j_call: TRBJ2-1

cdr3_aa: CASSPRTGNTEAFF
v_call: TRBV6-5
j_call: TRBJ1-1

cdr3_aa: CASSREITGDTEAFF
v_call: TRBV6-5
j_call: TRBJ1-1

cdr3_aa: CASSRTGVRAPYGYTF
v_call: TRBV23-1
j_call: TRBJ1-2

cdr3_aa: CASSPDRGRVNTEAFF
v_call: TRBV5-5
j_call: TRBJ1-1

cdr3_aa: CASSLWGGGATDTQYF
v_call: TRBV5-1
j_call: TRBJ2-3

cdr3_aa: CASAPGQGYEQYF
v_call: TRBV10-1
j_call: TRBJ2-7

cdr3_aa: CASSYSRWYTEAFF
v_call: TRBV6-5
j_call: TRBJ1-1